Shown below are 19 T cell receptor beta chains from a single sample sequenced in a study of molecular identifiers for immune sequencing clone quantification. MiXCR, run by TCRdb on the PCR reads, gives a single entry per CDR3 protein. Here the sample spans about half a million distinct CDR3 sequences, about 20% being singletons. The sequencing sample was made of naive CD8+ T cells from blood, with Jurkat cell RNA spiked in. Described subset: FACS-sorted CD8+CD4-CCR7+CD45RA+ naive T cells. The receptors originated from a human donor in good health. Some libraries in this study had Jurkat cell RNA spiked in.

The sample holds many counts of this clonotype. The chain recombines TRBV15 with TRBJ1-1; 8 bases are a match to TRBD1. CDR3 length: 14 residues. Losses at the gene ends were 0 bases for V and 7 bases for J; bases not matched to a gene: 4. The V gene's germline CDR1 is LNHNV and CDR2 YYDKDF (reference sequence). In DNA form, the CDR3 reads TGTGCCACCAGCAGAGATACAGGGGGATTTGAAGCTTTCTTT. Translated: CATSRDTGGFEAFF.

CDR3 residues: CASSLVWDGTGELFF. Here the CDR3 DNA reads TGTGCCAGCAGCTTGGTATGGGACGGGACCGGGGAGCTGTTTTTT. The rearrangement uses TRBV5-6 and TRBJ2-2; D may correspond to TRBD1 or TRBD2 (5 bases each). Between the trimmed V and J ends, which lost 0 bases and 5 bases, there was a span of 11 bases. Germline V lookup: CDR1 SGHDT, CDR2 YYEEEE. This CDR3 is built from 15 residues.

V gene TRBV28 combines with J gene TRBJ1-1, with D uncertain. Trimming stripped 3 bases from V and 3 bases from J, with 8 bases between. Germline CDR1 reads MDHEN; CDR2 reads SYDVKM. This CDR3 comprises 13 residues. CDR3 DNA sequence: TGTGCCAGCAGTTTGATGATTCACACTGAAGCTTTCTTT. It specifies CASSLMIHTEAFF.

This clonotype was seen repeatedly, ten times or more. This chain joins TRBV6-5 and TRBJ2-3; D uncertain. This CDR3 is built from 15 residues. The V gene lost 1 base and the J gene lost 1 base, with 9 bases spanning the gap. Germline V gene lookup returns CDR1 MNHEY and CDR2 SVGAGI. The CDR3 DNA follows: TGTGCCAGCAGTTACTTGGGTCTGGGCACAGATACGCAGTATTTT. This gives the protein CASSYLGLGTDTQYF.

This clonotype has only a few counts. V is TRBV28 and J is TRBJ2-7; tentatively, D is TRBD1 (6 bases). V was clipped by 6 bases and J by 0 bases, with 15 bases between them. From germline, CDR1 is MDHEN and CDR2 SYDVKM. The CDR3 sequence is 15 residues long. CDR3 loop: CASSKGVPSSYEQYF. The CDR3, as DNA: TGTGCCAGCAGCAAGGGGGTACCCTCCTCCTACGAGCAGTACTTC.

In DNA, the CDR3 is TGTGCCAGCAGTTTATCGGCAGGGATCACCTACGAGCAGTACTTC. This gives the protein CASSLSAGITYEQYF. The V and J genes are TRBV28 and TRBJ2-7, with D possibly matching TRBD1 (5 bases). Germline lookup yields CDR1 MDHEN and CDR2 SYDVKM. Between the trimmed V and J ends, which lost 1 base and 2 bases, there was a span of 12 bases. This CDR3 is 15 amino acids long.

As concerns this clonotype: This could be a read error, since a much larger clone is one nucleotide away. CDR3 sequence reads: CSAKKLGQGPSYEQYF. Written as DNA, the CDR3 is TGCAGTGCTAAAAAACTCGGACAGGGACCCTCCTACGAGCAGTACTTC. The chain links TRBV20-1 to TRBJ2-7; 8 bases map to TRBD1. With 4 bases clipped from V and 0 bases from J, the junction kept 11 bases outside the gene matches. The CDR3 length is 16 residues. In germline, CDR1 is DFQATT, CDR2 SNEGSKA (reference sequence).

V and J are TRBV6-2 or TRBV6-3 and TRBJ2-1; D remains unclear. V gave up 0 bases and J gave up 7 bases, with 16 bases separating them. The CDR3 runs to 16 residues. In germline, CDR1 is MNHEY, CDR2 SVGEGT. The CDR3 DNA is TGTGCCAGCAGTTACTCCGCTTGGGGTCAGGAGAATGAGCAGTTCTTC. This sequence encodes CASSYSAWGQENEQFF.

Concerning this clonotype itself: This may come from a read error, since a much larger clone is one base off. This chain links TRBV5-6 with TRBJ1-4, with a weak D call TRBD1 (5 bases). The germline V gene encodes CDR1 SGHDT and CDR2 YYEEEE. This CDR3 spans 18 amino acids. In DNA, the CDR3 is TGTGCCGGCAGCCCCTGGGGGGGTATGGGCTGGACTAATGAAAAACTGTTTTTT. The encoded protein is CAGSPWGGMGWTNEKLFF.

In regard to this clonotype: A read error may explain this, as a much larger clone is one base away. The DNA of the CDR3 is TGTGCCAGCAGTTTATCGGGGGGATTGACCTCTGGAAACGCCATATATTTT. Its protein is CASSLSGGLTSGNAIYF. The chain uses TRBV28 and TRBJ1-3; D may be TRBD1 (5 bases). Germline V lookup: CDR1 MDHEN, CDR2 SYDVKM. This CDR3 has 17 amino acids. Using reference TRBV28 and TRBJ1-3 for the parts outside the CDR3, the full variable domain is DVKVTQSSRYLVKRTGEKVFLECVQDMDHENMFWYRQDPGLGLRLIYFSYDVKMKEKGDIPEGYSVSREKKERFSLILESASTNQTSMYLCASSLSGGLTSGNAIYFGEGSWLTVV.

About this clonotype: At one end, the junction sequence differs from germline, possibly due to a read error. V is TRBV4-3 and J is TRBJ2-7; D tentatively fits TRBD1 or TRBD2 (5 bases each). Looked up from germline, CDR1 is LGHNA and CDR2 is YSLEER. The CDR3 is 15 amino acids. The CDR3 here is CTSSQEGRSDYEQYF. The CDR3 DNA follows: TGCACCAGCAGCCAAGAGGGACGCAGCGACTACGAGCAGTACTTC.

This clonotype was picked up many times. J is TRBJ1-3 and V is TRBV20-1; a possible D gene is TRBD1 (5 bases). Per germline, CDR1 DFQATT and CDR2 SNEGSKA (reference sequence). The V and J ends lost 0 bases and 0 bases respectively, with 15 bases between them. This CDR3 contains 17 residues. The CDR3 reads CSARDRGLSHSGNTIYF. The CDR3 nucleotides read TGCAGTGCTAGAGATCGGGGGTTGTCTCACTCTGGAAACACCATATATTTT.

This clonotype was recorded at least ten times. The V call is TRBV30, the J call TRBJ2-3; 12 positions agree with TRBD2. Germline assignment: CDR1 GTSNPN and CDR2 SVGIG (reference sequence). J gave up 1 base and V 7 bases, and 15 bases lay outside the gene matches. There are 18 residues in the CDR3. In nucleotides, the CDR3 is TGTGCCTCCTCTTCTCCGTGGACTAGCGGGATGCGCACAGATACGCAGTATTTT. This sequence encodes CASSSPWTSGMRTDTQYF.

V gene TRBV14 combines with J gene TRBJ1-2, with 7 bases that match TRBD1. V lost 4 bases, J lost 4 bases, and 12 bases stayed unmatched. CDR3 length: 16 amino acids. The V gene's germline CDR1 is SGHDN and CDR2 FVKESK. CDR3 bases: TGTGCCAGCAGCCCCCTCACCAGGGGGACCTTCTATGGCTACACCTTC. Translation: CASSPLTRGTFYGYTF.

The CDR3 DNA is TGTGCCAGCAGCTTATCCTCCAGGGAAAAACTGTTTTTT. The encoded protein is CASSLSSREKLFF. The chain combines TRBV7-9 with TRBJ1-4; no clear D. Per germline, CDR1 SEHNR and CDR2 FQNEAQ (reference sequence). The CDR3 covers 13 residues. V lost 2 bases to trimming and J lost 8 bases, with 9 bases between them. Together with reference TRBV7-9 and TRBJ1-4, the CDR3 gives the full variable domain: DTGVSQNPRHKITKRGQNVTFRCDPISEHNRLYWYRQTLGQGPEFLTYFQNEAQLEKSRLLSDRFSAERPKGSFSTLEIQRTEQGDSAMYLCASSLSSREKLFFGSGTQLSVL.

V usage is TRBV2 and J usage is TRBJ2-7, with TRBD1 as a possible D gene (6 bases). Germline CDR1 is SNHLY and CDR2 is FYNNEI. V was cut by 9 bases and J by 5 bases, with 17 bases left in between. CDR3 length equals 13 residues. The CDR3 spells CASRPLTGDEQYF. The CDR3 bases are TGTGCCAGTCGCCCTTTGACAGGCGACGAGCAGTACTTC.

This clonotype occurred many times. This rearrangement joins TRBV7-9 to TRBJ2-1; D call uncertain. The CDR3 is 14 amino acids. Germline values: CDR1 SEHNR, CDR2 FQNEAQ (reference sequence). V lost 1 base and J 3 bases, leaving 7 bases between the germline ends. The CDR3 DNA sequence: TGTGCCAGCAGCTTAGAAGAGAACTACAATGAGCAGTTCTTC. It specifies CASSLEENYNEQFF. The full variable domain, completed using reference TRBV7-9 and TRBJ2-1, is DTGVSQNPRHKITKRGQNVTFRCDPISEHNRLYWYRQTLGQGPEFLTYFQNEAQLEKSRLLSDRFSAERPKGSFSTLEIQRTEQGDSAMYLCASSLEENYNEQFFGPGTRLTVL.

In this sample, this clonotype turned up many times. The chain's CDR3 is CASSQEWQAVAQYF. CDR3 DNA: TGTGCCAGCAGCCAAGAATGGCAGGCAGTTGCGCAGTATTTT. The chain recombines TRBV3-1 with TRBJ2-3; D call uncertain. The CDR3 is made up of 14 amino acids. CDR1 is LGHDT and CDR2 is YNNKEL in the germline V gene (reference sequence). V lost 0 bases and J lost 10, with 14 bases in between.

This clonotype was counted between two and nine times. The junction departs from the called germline gene at one end, perhaps through a read error. This chain connects TRBV12-3 or TRBV12-4 to TRBJ1-2; D may be TRBD1 (6 bases). The CDR3 extends over 14 amino acids. CDR3 region: CASGLDRGPYGYTF. In DNA, the CDR3 is TGTGCCAGCGGTTTGGATCGGGGGCCCTATGGCTACACCTTC.